The TCR beta chain under discussion was sequenced for a study of blood T cell repertoires in COVID-19. In the authors' workflow: By means of reference gene primer amplification, nucleated cell counts were estimated. The protocol was immunoSEQ multiplex PCR, while the TCRdb copy is restricted to in-frame clones and leaves out a portion. V and J calls and clone size follow that table, whereas D and trimming were derived from the DNA. The data contain 250,000 to 300,000 clones, about 90% of them singletons. V was pared by 5 bases and J by 0 bases, with 24 bases between. CDR1 is SGHTA and CDR2 is FQGNSA in the germline V gene. The CDR3 runs to 19 residues.

The sequence came from a woman aged 40 to 55 who had recovered from COVID-19. This chain uses TRBV7-2 with TRBJ2-3, with D possibly matching TRBD2 (5 bases). Sequencing input: peripheral blood. CDR3 nucleotide sequence: TGTGCCAGCAGCCGGCGGTCCCCTTTAAGCAGCGGAAGCACAGATACGCAGTATTTT. Translated, it gives CASSRRSPLSSGSTDTQYF.